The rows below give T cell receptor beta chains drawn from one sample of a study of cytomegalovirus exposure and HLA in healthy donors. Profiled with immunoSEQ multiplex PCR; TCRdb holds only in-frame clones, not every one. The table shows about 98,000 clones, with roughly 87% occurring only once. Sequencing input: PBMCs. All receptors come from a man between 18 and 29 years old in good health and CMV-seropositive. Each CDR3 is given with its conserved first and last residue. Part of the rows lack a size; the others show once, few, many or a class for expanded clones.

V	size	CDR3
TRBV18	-	CASSPKLPGGESYNEQFF
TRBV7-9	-	CASSTTRGSNSPLHF
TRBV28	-	CASSYPTVNTEAFF
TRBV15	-	CATRGQVSTDTQYF
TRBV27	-	CASSLGQYQPQHF
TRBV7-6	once	CASSPGDYLYGYTF
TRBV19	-	CASNPHKNTEAFF
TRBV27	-	CASSLKRPGDVLTF
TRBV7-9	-	CASSPGTSGLDEQFF
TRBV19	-	CASSMTRNTEAFF
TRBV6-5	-	CASSSTGGPNYEQYF
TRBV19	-	CASRNRGGPTDTQYF
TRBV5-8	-	CASSSDAWQGGYEQYF
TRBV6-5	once	CASSYQRGGYEQYF
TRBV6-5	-	CASSQGDGYTF
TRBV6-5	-	CASRPGGSQPQHF
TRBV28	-	CASSLTGDFTGEQYF
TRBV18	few	CASSPGQGGSGYTF
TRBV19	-	CASTKGQQAYNEQFF
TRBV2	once	CASSTPANTGELFF
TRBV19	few	CASSPTGGSQPQHF
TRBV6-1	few	CASITGTGGNQPQHF
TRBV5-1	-	CASSLEGLAGGRNEQFF
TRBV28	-	CASSINRGLQPQHF
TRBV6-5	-	CASSAGVGDQPQHF
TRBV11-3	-	CASSSRDAGELFF
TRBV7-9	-	CASSSTTGLNQPQHF
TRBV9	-	CASSVGMAGNTDTQYF
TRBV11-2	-	CASSQFYEQYF
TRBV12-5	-	CASGFLAGGDNEQFF
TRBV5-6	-	CASSLGHYEQYF
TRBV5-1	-	CASSLDAPYGYTF
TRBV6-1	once	CASSEAVLAGVSEQFF
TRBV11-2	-	CASSSQGIEQFF
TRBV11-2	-	CASSQRQGGYNEQFF
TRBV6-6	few	CASSYQGGVMDQPQHF
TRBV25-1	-	CASMSPTEAFF
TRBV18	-	CASSPGQGDGYEQYF
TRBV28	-	CASSTRGTGELFF
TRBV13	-	CASSSGTRNTGELFF
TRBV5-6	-	CASSLFDRGQETQYF
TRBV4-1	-	CASSQVLSDSEAFF
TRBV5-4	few	CATRSTYEQYF
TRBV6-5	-	CASRGLAGSGETQYF
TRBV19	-	CASSWDFQPQHF
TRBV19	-	CASSIAQGRTDTQYF
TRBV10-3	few	CAISETASGGYTF
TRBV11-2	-	CASSSHPGQPETQYF
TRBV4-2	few	CASSQGRVAGDATTDTQYF
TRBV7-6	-	CASSLYHGGAGELFF
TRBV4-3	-	CASSQDSSGSNQPQHF
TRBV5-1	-	CASSQMGAGGELFF
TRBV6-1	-	CASSNGQGYGYTF
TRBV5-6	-	CASSLEHNEQYF
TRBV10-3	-	CAISDQWTGDEQFF